The T cell receptor beta chain described here comes from a study of blood T cell repertoires in COVID-19. Study context: Some COVID-19 samples were acute and others convalescent; all came from the United States, Italy and Spain.

Germline lookup yields CDR1 LNHDA and CDR2 SQIVND (reference sequence). The CDR3 covers 15 residues. Trimming took 7 bases from V and 8 from J; bases not matched to a gene: 12. Authors' analysis steps: Reference gene primer amplification gave nucleated cell count estimates. Here immunoSEQ multiplex PCR was the method, and the copy in TCRdb shows in-frame clones only, minus some. V, J and clone size reflect that table, while D and trimming were determined from the DNA. Of 42,000 or so clones in the sample, around 76% were seen once. J is TRBJ1-5 and V is TRBV19; the match to TRBD1 covers 9 bases. The sample was peripheral blood. This clonotype was sampled from a man aged 80 or over with acute or convalescent COVID-19. CDR3 amino acids: CASTTTLQGAKPQHF. The CDR3 DNA is TGTGCCAGTACTACGACGCTACAGGGGGCAAAGCCCCAGCATTTT.